The 32 T cell receptor beta chains below all came from one sample that was sequenced in a study of shared clonotypes between healthy human individuals. Assay: immunoSEQ multiplex PCR; the TCRdb copy retains only in-frame clones and omits some. The sample lists roughly 2,500,000 clones, more than 85% occurring once. The sequenced material came from naive CD4+ T cells from PBMCs. Subset described: CD45RA+ positively selected. Receptors were obtained from a man aged 18 to 35 in good health. Some clones in this sample may be carry-over from other donors' samples.

The chain recombines TRBV29-1 with TRBJ1-1; no firm D call. Per germline, CDR1 SQVTM and CDR2 ANQGSEA. The V end lost 4 bases, the J end lost 0 bases, and 12 bases lay between the germline ends. The CDR3 has 14 amino acids. The CDR3 protein is CSVVGVTMNTEAFF. In DNA, the CDR3 is TGCAGCGTTGTCGGGGTCACCATGAACACTGAAGCTTTCTTT.

This clone occurred a few times. This sequence joins TRBV7-2 and TRBJ1-5, with a tentative D call TRBD1 (5 bases). V shed 1 base and J shed 7 bases, with 11 bases lying between them. Germline loops: CDR1 SGHTA, CDR2 FQGNSA. This CDR3 has 14 residues. As DNA, the CDR3 is TGTGCCAGCAGCTTAGTGAGGGGCGAGCAGCCCCAGCATTTT. This encodes CASSLVRGEQPQHF.

The rearrangement links TRBV10-3 to TRBJ2-1; TRBD2 matches at 11 bases. Germline V CDR1 and CDR2: ENHRY, SYGVKD. The V segment lost 0 bases and the J segment 13 bases; nucleotides outside the gene matches: 8. This CDR3 is 15 amino acids long. The CDR3 here is CAISESIAGGDGQFF. In DNA form, the CDR3 reads TGTGCCATCAGTGAGTCCATAGCGGGAGGGGATGGCCAGTTCTTC.

V is TRBV5-1 and J is TRBJ2-5; 8 positions match TRBD2. The CDR3 loop spans 16 amino acids. Per germline, CDR1 SGHRS and CDR2 YFSETQ. V shed 0 bases, J shed 2 bases, and the junction held 6 bases outside the gene matches. The chain's CDR3 is CASSLVRGLEQETQYF. In nucleotides, the CDR3 is TGCGCCAGCAGCTTGGTTCGGGGACTAGAGCAAGAGACCCAGTACTTC. The whole variable domain, remainder taken from reference TRBV5-1 and TRBJ2-5, is KAGVTQTPRYLIKTRGQQVTLSCSPISGHRSVSWYQQTPGQGLQFLFEYFSETQRNKGNFPGRFSGRQFSNSRSEMNVSTLELGDSALYLCASSLVRGLEQETQYFGPGTRLLVL.

About this clone: The CDR3 does not close with the conserved phenylalanine or tryptophan, likely indicating a read error. Because the CDR3's place on the DNA is in doubt, the DNA is left out and the CDR3 is given as listed by TCRdb. The chain links TRBV20-1 to TRBJ2-7; TRBD2, the D gene given by the table, was not confirmed from the DNA. The germline gives CDR1 DFQATT, CDR2 SNEGSKA (reference sequence). The CDR3 is 10 amino acids long, termini counted. The CDR3 loop is CSARGLAGVL.

The chain uses TRBV7-3 and TRBJ2-5; D ambiguous. This CDR3 has 13 amino acids. The germline V and J ends were trimmed by 4 bases and 0 bases, with 6 bases remaining between them. Germline V gene lookup returns CDR1 SGHTA and CDR2 FQGTGA. The CDR3 is CASSSSHQETQYF. DNA of the CDR3: TGTGCCAGCAGCTCCTCACACCAAGAGACCCAGTACTTC.

This chain joins TRBV6-5 and TRBJ2-7, with TRBD1 matching 8 bases. The germline V gene has CDR1 MNHEY and CDR2 SVGAGI. The ends lost 7 bases at V and 2 bases at J; junction bases unmatched: 10. This CDR3 is 15 amino acids long. CDR3 nucleotides: TGTGCCAGCAACCGATGGGGACAGGAGACCTACGAGCAGTACTTC. Translation: CASNRWGQETYEQYF.

This clone was counted a single time. The rearrangement uses TRBV7-2 and TRBJ1-3; D unresolved. Trimming took off 5 bases at V and 0 bases at J, with 11 bases between the two ends. In germline, CDR1 is SGHTA, CDR2 FQGNSA. This CDR3 is built from 15 residues. The CDR3 nucleotides read TGTGCCAGCAGCCAGAGTCAAAGCTCTGGAAACACCATATATTTT. It codes for CASSQSQSSGNTIYF.

This sequence joins TRBV7-9 and TRBJ2-2, with D tentatively TRBD1 or TRBD2 (5 bases each). The germline gives CDR1 SEHNR, CDR2 FQNEAQ (reference sequence). This CDR3 region has 15 residues. V dropped 10 bases and J dropped 5 bases, with 20 bases sitting between them. This CDR3 reads CATRTRDPLTGELFF. The CDR3 DNA is TGTGCCACCCGTACGAGGGACCCCCTTACCGGGGAGCTGTTTTTT. The complete variable domain, with remaining parts taken from reference TRBV7-9 and TRBJ2-2, reads DTGVSQNPRHKITKRGQNVTFRCDPISEHNRLYWYRQTLGQGPEFLTYFQNEAQLEKSRLLSDRFSAERPKGSFSTLEIQRTEQGDSAMYLCATRTRDPLTGELFFGEGSRLTVL.

The CDR3 reads CASNSNRGVDDTQYF. In nucleotides, the CDR3 is TGCGCCAGCAATAGTAACAGGGGAGTAGATGATACGCAGTATTTT. The chain carries TRBV5-1 and TRBJ2-3; 7 nucleotides match TRBD1. V lost 6 bases and J lost 6; bases outside the gene matches: 13. This CDR3 is built from 15 residues. Germline V gives CDR1 SGHRS, CDR2 YFSETQ.

The chain recombines TRBV6-4 with TRBJ1-5; D is undetermined. The CDR3 totals 13 residues. Germline-derived CDR1 and CDR2 are MRHNA and SNTAGT. V lost 4 bases to trimming and J lost 8 bases, with 12 bases between them. The CDR3 nucleotides are TGTGCCAGCAGTGTAGCACTCGGTAAGCCCCAGCATTTT. Translating gives CASSVALGKPQHF.

This clone was counted only a few times. The CDR3 bases are TGTGCCATCAGTATCAGGGTCCCCGGGGAACTGTTTTTT. Translated: CAISIRVPGELFF. The gene calls are TRBV10-3 and TRBJ1-4; weak D call: TRBD1 (5 bases). Germline V gene data show CDR1 as ENHRY and CDR2 as SYGVKD. V lost 5 bases to trimming and J lost 12 bases, with 16 bases between them. The CDR3 totals 13 residues.

This clone was counted a single time. The chain recombines TRBV28 with TRBJ2-4; D is possibly TRBD2 (6 bases). V lost 6 bases, J lost 3 bases, and 27 bases lay in between. CDR1 and CDR2 (germline): MDHEN, SYDVKM. This CDR3 region has 19 residues. CDR3 sequence reads: CASSSPARSQVGGKNIQYF. CDR3 bases: TGTGCCAGCAGCTCTCCAGCACGGTCACAGGTCGGGGGCAAAAACATTCAGTACTTC.

The rearrangement uses TRBV9 and TRBJ2-1, with D hard to call. Germline V lookup: CDR1 SGDLS, CDR2 YYNGEE. V lost 3 bases to trimming and J lost 9 bases, with 13 bases between them. The CDR3 totals 13 residues. The CDR3 spells CASSGGIWGEQFF. The CDR3 DNA reads as TGTGCCAGCAGCGGTGGGATCTGGGGTGAGCAGTTCTTC. Complete variable domain (other parts from reference TRBV9 and TRBJ2-1): DSGVTQTPKHLITATGQRVTLRCSPRSGDLSVYWYQQSLDQGLQFLIQYYNGEERAKGNILERFSAQQFPDLHSELNLSSLELGDSALYFCASSGGIWGEQFFGPGTRLTVL.

CDR3 nucleotide sequence: TGTGCCAGCAGGCGGAGGTACCAAGAGACCCAGTACTTC. This translates into CASRRRYQETQYF. The chain joins TRBV7-2 to TRBJ2-5; possibly TRBD2 for D (5 bases). CDR1 and CDR2 from the germline V gene are SGHTA and FQGNSA. CDR3 length: 13 amino acids. Trimming left V 6 bases short and J 0 bases short, with 8 bases between.

As for this clone: This CDR3 is also generated by other DNA sequences in the sample. The rearrangement joins TRBV19 to TRBJ1-2, with 9 bases fitting TRBD1. CDR1 and CDR2 (germline): LNHDA, SQIVND (reference sequence). With V trimmed by 4 bases and J by 5 bases, 2 bases remained unmatched. The CDR3 has 13 amino acids. CDR3 coding DNA: TGTGCCAGTAGTACCGGACAGGGGTATGGCTACACCTTC. Translated, it gives CASSTGQGYGYTF.

V usage is TRBV6-5 and J usage is TRBJ2-3; D possibly corresponds to TRBD2 (5 bases). CDR3 size: 13 residues. Per germline, CDR1 MNHEY and CDR2 SVGAGI. V lost 7 bases and J lost 3, with 11 bases in between. CDR3 loop: CASTPLGTDTQYF. The CDR3 nucleotides read TGTGCCAGCACTCCACTAGGGACAGATACGCAGTATTTT.

The chain combines TRBV9 with TRBJ2-1, with D tentatively TRBD2 (9 bases). The CDR3 is made up of 16 amino acids. Per germline, CDR1 SGDLS and CDR2 YYNGEE. Deletions cut 4 bases from V and 9 bases from J, with 23 bases between. The CDR3 coding sequence is TGTGCCAGCAGCCCCCCTCCTAGCGGGACAGGTATTGAGCAGTTCTTC. It codes for CASSPPPSGTGIEQFF.

The chain recombines TRBV11-2 with TRBJ2-1; TRBD1 matches at 7 bases. This CDR3 comprises 16 residues. Germline lookup yields CDR1 SGHAT and CDR2 FQNNGV. The J segment lost 9 bases and the V segment lost 0 bases, leaving 11 bases of the junction unmatched. The CDR3 region is CASSLDQRGRSAEQFF. CDR3 nucleotides: TGTGCCAGCAGCTTAGATCAAAGGGGGCGATCGGCTGAGCAGTTCTTC.

This chain joins TRBV5-4 and TRBJ1-1; D is undetermined. The CDR3 is 15 residues long. The germline V gene has CDR1 SGHNT and CDR2 YYREEE (reference sequence). Trimming took off 0 bases at V and 0 bases at J, with 9 bases between the two ends. The CDR3 protein is CASSLDSSMNTEAFF. The DNA of the CDR3 is TGTGCCAGCAGCTTGGACAGTTCGATGAACACTGAAGCTTTCTTT.

This sequence joins TRBV28 and TRBJ2-3; maybe TRBD2 (6 bases). With 8 bases removed from V and 2 bases from J, the gap between germline ends came to 17 bases. The CDR3 is 15 amino acids. Germline CDR1 is MDHEN and CDR2 is SYDVKM. The CDR3 sequence: CASPPAGWVTDTQYF. The CDR3 bases are TGTGCCAGCCCTCCGGCGGGATGGGTCACAGATACGCAGTATTTT.

The chain recombines TRBV30 with TRBJ1-2; TRBD1 matches at 9 bases. CDR3 size: 12 residues. The germline CDR1 and CDR2 sequences are GTSNPN and SVGIG (reference sequence). V gave up 4 bases and J gave up 6 bases; unmatched junction bases: 3. The CDR3 here is CAWKRTGDGYTF. CDR3 sequence (DNA): TGTGCCTGGAAAAGGACAGGGGATGGCTACACCTTC.

This chain uses TRBV5-1 with TRBJ2-5, with 8 bases aligning to TRBD2. The CDR3 sequence is 15 residues long. Trimming at V came to 5 bases and at J to 5 bases, leaving 11 bases not matched to a gene. CDR1 is SGHRS and CDR2 is YFSETQ in the germline V gene. The CDR3 is CASRSRAGVGETQYF. The CDR3 DNA is TGCGCCAGCAGGAGCAGAGCGGGAGTCGGCGAGACCCAGTACTTC. Variable domain in full (rest from reference TRBV5-1 and TRBJ2-5): KAGVTQTPRYLIKTRGQQVTLSCSPISGHRSVSWYQQTPGQGLQFLFEYFSETQRNKGNFPGRFSGRQFSNSRSEMNVSTLELGDSALYLCASRSRAGVGETQYFGPGTRLLVL.

This clone appeared a single time. This chain links TRBV2 with TRBJ1-5; D not resolved. The CDR3 covers 15 residues. With 7 bases removed from V and 6 bases from J, the gap between germline ends came to 19 bases. CDR1 and CDR2 from the germline V gene are SNHLY and FYNNEI. The CDR3 coding sequence is TGTGCCAGCAAAGTAGGGCTCCCAGGAGTTCAGCCCCAGCATTTT. It specifies CASKVGLPGVQPQHF. The whole variable domain, remainder taken from reference TRBV2 and TRBJ1-5, is EPEVTQTPSHQVTQMGQEVILRCVPISNHLYFYWYRQILGQKVEFLVSFYNNEISEKSEIFDDQFSVERPDGSNFTLKIRSTKLEDSAMYFCASKVGLPGVQPQHFGDGTRLSIL.

The sample holds one count of this clone. This chain uses TRBV11-1 with TRBJ2-7; D might be TRBD1 or TRBD2, each matching 5 bases. The CDR3 is 17 residues long. The V and J ends lost 4 bases and 0 bases respectively, with 19 bases between them. Germline assignment: CDR1 SGHAT and CDR2 FQDESV (reference sequence). The CDR3 loop is CASSYPKGEIASYEQYF. In nucleotides, the CDR3 is TGTGCCAGCAGCTACCCCAAAGGGGAGATCGCCTCCTACGAGCAGTACTTC.

V gene TRBV18 combines with J gene TRBJ2-1, with D possibly matching TRBD1 (6 bases). The V and J ends lost 3 bases and 6 bases respectively, with 15 bases between them. The CDR3 totals 15 residues. Germline CDR1 is KGHSH and CDR2 is LQKENI. CDR3 sequence: CASSPPNREGNEQFF. The CDR3 bases are TGTGCCAGCTCACCCCCCAACAGGGAAGGCAATGAGCAGTTCTTC. Full variable domain (missing parts from reference TRBV18 and TRBJ2-1): NAGVMQNPRHLVRRRGQEARLRCSPMKGHSHVYWYRQLPEEGLKFMVYLQKENIIDESGMPKERFSAEFPKEGPSILRIQQVVRGDSAAYFCASSPPNREGNEQFFGPGTRLTVL.

This clone was seen only once. This may be a read error, as it is one base from a much larger clone. The chain recombines TRBV6-4 with TRBJ1-1; perhaps TRBD1 as D (6 bases). Looked up from germline, CDR1 is MRHNA and CDR2 is SNTAGT. This CDR3 spans 13 amino acids. With 4 bases removed from V and 1 base from J, the gap between germline ends came to 7 bases. Here the CDR3 reads CASSVQGNTEAFF. The DNA of the CDR3 is TGTGCCAGCAGTGTACAGGGGAACACTGAAGCTTTCTTT.

In its sample, this clone was seen a few times. J is TRBJ1-5 and V is TRBV27, with D tentatively TRBD1 (6 bases). From germline, CDR1 is MNHEY and CDR2 SMNVEV (reference sequence). V was pared by 8 bases and J by 6 bases, with 20 bases between. The CDR3 consists of 15 residues. The CDR3 DNA reads TGTGCCAGCTCGTTTACAGGGCAGTCACGTCAGCCCCAGCATTTT. Its protein product is CASSFTGQSRQPQHF.

V and J are TRBV6-1 and TRBJ1-1; 9 bases agree with TRBD1. This CDR3 spans 14 amino acids. From germline, CDR1 is MNHNS and CDR2 SASEGT. Unmatched junction bases numbered 6, after V lost 6 bases and J lost 4 bases. CDR3 sequence: CASRGQGSGTEAFF. The DNA for the CDR3 is TGTGCCAGCAGAGGACAGGGGAGCGGCACTGAAGCTTTCTTT.

The chain employs TRBV7-2 and TRBJ2-3; D gene unclear. With 3 bases removed from V and 6 bases from J, the gap between germline ends came to 10 bases. The CDR3 has 13 amino acids. Germline-derived CDR1 and CDR2 are SGHTA and FQGNSA. In DNA, the CDR3 is TGTGCCAGCAGCTTTTCGTCTCCCGATACGCAGTATTTT. As protein: CASSFSSPDTQYF.

V and J are TRBV6-5 and TRBJ1-5; no firm D call. The CDR3 has 14 amino acids. Germline V gene sequence: CDR1 MNHEY, CDR2 SVGAGI. The CDR3 region is CASGPLQGNQPQHF. DNA of the CDR3: TGTGCAAGCGGCCCCCTACAAGGCAATCAGCCCCAGCATTTT.

The chain joins TRBV28 to TRBJ2-7, with TRBD2 as a possible D gene (7 bases). The CDR3 loop spans 15 amino acids. V dropped 7 bases and J dropped 0 bases, with 16 bases sitting between them. CDR1 and CDR2 from the germline V gene are MDHEN and SYDVKM. The CDR3 is CASTLGGAASYEQYF. In DNA, the CDR3 is TGTGCCAGCACCTTGGGGGGGGCTGCCTCCTACGAGCAGTACTTC.